This TCR beta chain was profiled in a study of CD8 T cells in ankylosing spondylitis. With respect to this clonotype: Its cognate antigen is unknown.

Findings of the study overall: Certain motif variants had earlier been reported in reactive arthritis synovial fluid and blood. Enrichment of disease-linked clones was reportedly significant in matched ankylosing spondylitis synovial fluid. Ankylosing spondylitis blood appeared to carry a characteristic TCR beta motif of 7 or 8 highly homologous variants.

With molecular barcodes, quantitative 5'-RACE was used to make the TCR beta libraries. TCRdb reanalysed the 5' RACE reads using MiXCR and keeps one entry per CDR3 protein. The sample holds some 290,000 distinct CDR3 sequences, around 20% seen once. Germline assignment: CDR1 LGHDT and CDR2 YNNKEL (reference sequence). The CDR3 contains 18 residues. V lost 11 bases and J 4 bases, leaving 32 bases between the germline ends. The receptor was isolated from a male donor with ankylosing spondylitis or in good health (not recorded which). The V call is TRBV3-1, the J call TRBJ1-2; D might be TRBD1 (6 bases). Sequencing used blood, either unsorted or a sorted T cell fraction (not recorded which). CDR3 residues: CACCPGTPTTRRVYGYTF. As DNA, the CDR3 is TGTGCCTGCTGCCCCGGGACACCCACGACCCGACGCGTCTATGGCTACACCTTC.